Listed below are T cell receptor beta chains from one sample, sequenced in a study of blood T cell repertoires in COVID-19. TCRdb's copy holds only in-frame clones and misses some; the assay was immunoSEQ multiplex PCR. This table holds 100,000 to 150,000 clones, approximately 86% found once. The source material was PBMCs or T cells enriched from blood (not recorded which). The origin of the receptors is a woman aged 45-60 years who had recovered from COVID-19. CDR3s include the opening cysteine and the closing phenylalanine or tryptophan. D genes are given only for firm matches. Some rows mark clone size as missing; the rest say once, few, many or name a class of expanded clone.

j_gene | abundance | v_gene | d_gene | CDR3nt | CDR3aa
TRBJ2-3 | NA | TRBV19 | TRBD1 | TGTGCCAGTAGTATAGGAGGGGGCGTTCTAGATACGCAGTATTTT | CASSIGGGVLDTQYF
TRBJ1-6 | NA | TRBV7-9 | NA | TGTGCCAGCAGCCTGGGACTGCAGAATTCACCCCTCCACTTT | CASSLGLQNSPLHF
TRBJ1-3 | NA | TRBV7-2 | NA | TGTGCCAGCAGCTTAGTGGTGCCTCCCAGGAACACCATATATTTT | CASSLVVPPRNTIYF
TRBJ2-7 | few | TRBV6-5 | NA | TGTGCCAGCAGACCCGCCAGGGGAAGCTCCTACGAGCAGTACTTC | CASRPARGSSYEQYF
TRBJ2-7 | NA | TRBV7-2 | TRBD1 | TGTGCCAGCAGCCCCGGGACAGACTCCTACGAGCAGTACTTC | CASSPGTDSYEQYF
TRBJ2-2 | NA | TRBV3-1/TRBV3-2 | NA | TGTGCCAGCAGCCAAGGTTTCCCGATGACTGGTACCACCGGGGAGCTGTTTTTT | CASSQGFPMTGTTGELFF
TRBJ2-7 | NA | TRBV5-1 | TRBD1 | TGCGCCAGCAGCGCGGACAGGGGGCTGGACGAGCAGTACTTC | CASSADRGLDEQYF
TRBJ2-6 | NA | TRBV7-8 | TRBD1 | TGTGCCAGCAGCAGACAGGGACAGGGGGCGCTGGGGGCCAACGTCCTGACTTTC | CASSRQGQGALGANVLTF
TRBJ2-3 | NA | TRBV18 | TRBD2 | TGTGCCAGCTCACCACCCGGACTAGCGGGGGGAACAGATACGCAGTATTTT | CASSPPGLAGGTDTQYF
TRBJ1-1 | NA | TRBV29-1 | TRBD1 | TGCAGCGTTCAGGGGGAGGACACTGAAGCTTTCTTT | CSVQGEDTEAFF
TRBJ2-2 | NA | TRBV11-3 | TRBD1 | TGTGCCAGCAGCGCGGACAGGGGTAGCGGGGAGCTGTTTTTT | CASSADRGSGELFF
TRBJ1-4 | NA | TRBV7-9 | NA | TGTGCCAGCAGCTTCGATGAAAAACTGTTTTTT | CASSFDEKLFF
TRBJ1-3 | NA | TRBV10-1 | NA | TGCGCCAGTCAAGCGGACTCTGGAAACACCATATATTTT | CASQADSGNTIYF
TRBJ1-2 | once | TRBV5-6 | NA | TGTGCCAGCAGCTTACCACGGGGCGGGGATGGCTACACCTTC | CASSLPRGGDGYTF
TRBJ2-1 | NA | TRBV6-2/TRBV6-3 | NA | TGTGCCAGCAGTAACCCTAGCTCCTACAATGAGCAGTTCTTC | CASSNPSSYNEQFF
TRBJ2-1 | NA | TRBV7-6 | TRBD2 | TGTGCCAGCAGCTTATGGCTAGCGGGGGGCCCGAGCTCCTACAATGAGCAGTTCTTC | CASSLWLAGGPSSYNEQFF
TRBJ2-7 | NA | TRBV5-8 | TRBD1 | TGTGCCAGCAGCACACCCGGGACAGAATACCCCTACGAGCAGTACTTC | CASSTPGTEYPYEQYF
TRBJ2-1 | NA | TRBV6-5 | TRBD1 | TGTGCCAGCAAGGGACAGACCTACAATGAGCAGTTCTTC | CASKGQTYNEQFF
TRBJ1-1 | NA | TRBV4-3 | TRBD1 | TGCGCCAGCAGCCAAGGTGTAGGACAGGGGGGTGAAGCTTTCTTT | CASSQGVGQGGEAFF
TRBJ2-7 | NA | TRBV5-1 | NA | TGCGCCAGCAGCTTGGGGGGACAAGCTGCCCTTCGGCAGTACTTC | CASSLGGQAALRQYF
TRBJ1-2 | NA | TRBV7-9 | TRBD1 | TGTGCCAGCAGCCCGGGACAGGGAGGATATGGCTACACCTTC | CASSPGQGGYGYTF